The entry that follows covers one T cell receptor beta chain sequence. The antigen remains unidentified. Germline-derived CDR1 and CDR2 are DFQATT and SNEGSKA (reference sequence). The trim removed 3 bases at V and 6 bases at J, leaving 9 bases unmatched. This CDR3 contains 15 residues. A second PCR, run for about 7 to 11 cycles, used a sample-barcoded 5' primer plus a J-beta primer mix. TCRdb recomputed calls from the 5' RACE reads with MiXCR, one row per CDR3 protein. There are hundreds of thousands of distinct CDR3 sequences in the sample; about 56% occur only once, and about a quarter lies in the top ten. This record belongs to a study of blood T cells in healthy people across ages. Study findings and constraints: Fewer expanded clones and more diversity marked long-lived versus aged donors. Donor CMV status was unknown, possibly confounding expanded clonotype changes.

The clonotype comes from a man in his forties or fifties in good health. The chain is built from TRBV20-1 and TRBJ2-1, with 9 bases fitting TRBD2. Material for sequencing was blood. The CDR3 sequence: CSASNSGGALNEQFF. DNA of the CDR3: TGCAGTGCTAGTAATAGCGGGGGCGCCCTCAATGAGCAGTTCTTC.